Sequencing of this T cell receptor (beta chain) was carried out in a study of Tregs in tolerant kidney transplant recipients. For the study at large: A 3-day belatacept mixed lymphocyte reaction, sometimes plus 5-day graft donor restimulation, preceded CD4+CD25+CD127- sorting. Study-wide results and caveats: No direct test of biological reproducibility was done here.

CDR1 is SGHKS, CDR2 YYEKEE, per germline (reference sequence). The CDR3 contains 15 residues. With 4 bases clipped from V and 1 base from J, the junction kept 5 bases outside the gene matches. Clones were read by immunoSEQ multiplex PCR, and TCRdb kept only the in-frame ones, dropping some. There are tens of thousands of clones in the sample; around 95% occur only once, and approximately 0.39% lies in the top ten. On this clone: The antigen is not known.

This TCR came from a human donor in good health. The rearrangement uses TRBV5-5 and TRBJ2-3, with TRBD1 identical over 8 bases. The sequencing sample was made of Tregs from blood cultured with allogeneic cells. CDR3 bases: TGTGCCAGCAGCCTGACAGGGGCAGGCACAGATACGCAGTATTTT. Amino acid sequence: CASSLTGAGTDTQYF.